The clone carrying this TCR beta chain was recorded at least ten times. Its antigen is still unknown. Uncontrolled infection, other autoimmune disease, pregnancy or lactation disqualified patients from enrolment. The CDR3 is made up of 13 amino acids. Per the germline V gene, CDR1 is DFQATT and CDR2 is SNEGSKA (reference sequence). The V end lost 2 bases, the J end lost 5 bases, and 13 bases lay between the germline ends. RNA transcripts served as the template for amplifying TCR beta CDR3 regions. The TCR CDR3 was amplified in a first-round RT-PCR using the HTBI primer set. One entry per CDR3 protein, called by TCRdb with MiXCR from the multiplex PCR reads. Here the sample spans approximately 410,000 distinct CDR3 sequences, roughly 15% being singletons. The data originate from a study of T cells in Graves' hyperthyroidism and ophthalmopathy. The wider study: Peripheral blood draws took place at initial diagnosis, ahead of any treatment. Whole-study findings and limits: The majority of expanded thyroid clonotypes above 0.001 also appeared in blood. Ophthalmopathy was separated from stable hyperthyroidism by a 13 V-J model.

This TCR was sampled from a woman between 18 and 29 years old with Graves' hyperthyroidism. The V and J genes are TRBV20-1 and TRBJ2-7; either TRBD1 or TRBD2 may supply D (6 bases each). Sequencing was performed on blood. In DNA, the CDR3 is TGCAGTGCTAGACTAGGGGGGCGGGACGAGCAGTACTTC. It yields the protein CSARLGGRDEQYF.